This entry concerns a single TCR beta chain. This clonotype was detected ten times or more. There is no known antigen for this receptor. The sample holds no much larger clone one base away, and base qualities are not on file. A patient counted as having stable Graves' hyperthyroidism if no progression to ophthalmopathy occurred over 18 months of follow-up. Hyperthyroidism patients were aged 18 to 65 years and newly diagnosed, with disease duration of less than 2 months. Patients with uncontrolled infections, other autoimmune diseases, pregnancy or lactation were excluded. Clinical symptoms, serum thyroxine and TRAb, thyroid ultrasound, and orbital computed tomography formed the basis for the diagnoses. PBMCs were isolated from more than 9 ml of fresh peripheral blood by Ficoll-Paque density gradient centrifugation. Total RNA was extracted with Trizol reagent, and quality was checked on an Agilent 2100 Bioanalyzer.

Taken from cysteine to phenylalanine, the CDR3 has 13 residues. Only CDR3 DNA remains: 39 bases, in frame from the first base. Between the V and J ends, shortened by 0 bases and 4 bases respectively, the junction contains 6 bases. From a lookup of the germline V gene, CDR1 and CDR2 are MNHEY and SVGAGI. TCR beta CDR3 regions were amplified from RNA transcripts. The first round of RT-PCR for the TCR CDR3 was performed with the HTBI primer set and the Qiagen OneStep RT-PCR kit. A second multiplex PCR round built the libraries, followed by size selection and purification. Paired-end sequencing of the libraries was performed with 100 bp reads on an Illumina HiSeq2000. The study's own analysis went as follows. SOAPnuke was used to process the raw data, removing reads that contained adapters or uncalled bases, had a mean Phred below 15, or lacked an exact match to the constant primer or identifier. COPE v1.2.5 was used to merge the high-quality paired reads, and each unique nucleotide sequence was defined as a clonotype. MiTCR v1.1 was used to align the clonotypes against IMGT TRBV, TRBD and TRBJ reference segments. Analysis was restricted to V-J combinations with a frequency above 0.0001, which covered about 99% of repertoires. A TCS score was defined as the ratio of F50 (clonal expansion) to E x V (chaos), with BLOSUM62-based TCRdist applied between CDR3 peptides within each V-J. Welch's t-statistics and random forest reduced around 520 V-J features to 13, which were used in a naive Bayes classifier (R e1071). Thyroid-blood repertoire similarity was quantified with the Morisita-Horn index. The public reads were run again by TCRdb, first through fastp at Q25 and then through MiXCR, and only productive beta chains were kept. Each record represents a unique CDR3 protein, reported with the most common genes and DNA among its rows. Here the V and J calls rest on TCRdb's processing, not on the authors' analysis. This sample holds 600,000 to 800,000 distinct CDR3 sequences; over 35% were observed only once. The ten largest clones take up roughly 31% of the sample.

These data belong to a study of T cells in Graves' hyperthyroidism and ophthalmopathy (dated by TCRdb to the late 2010s). Looking at the study overall: Peripheral blood was collected at initial diagnosis, before any treatment. A discovery cohort of around 100 patients, roughly 45 with Graves' ophthalmopathy and about 60 with stable Graves' hyperthyroidism, was used to find distinguishing TCR V-J signatures. Prospective prediction of ophthalmopathy was tested in an independent validation cohort of 18 to 20 hyperthyroidism patients and some 17 patients who later progressed to ophthalmopathy. The 100 or so discovery patients were divided at random into training and test sets in a 7:3 ratio. In more than 5 Graves' hyperthyroidism patients, the study also compared T-cell repertoires from thyroid tissue with T-cell repertoires from blood. Once sampling was done, hyperthyroidism patients were given methimazole at a starting dose of 30 mg daily, whereas ophthalmopathy patients were given high-dose intravenous methylprednisolone. TCR Vbeta CDR3 sequencing of approximately 140 peripheral blood samples (over 40 ophthalmopathy, around 80 hyperthyroidism and roughly 17 progressor patients) is reported in the paper. What the work shows at the level of the full study, not this receptor alone: Most expanded thyroid clonotypes (frequency above 0.001) were also detected in blood, suggesting blood repertoires may reflect thyroid immune responses. In validation, the model predicted progression to ophthalmopathy with approximately 71% sensitivity and about 73% specificity, a median of 6.5 months before onset. In cross-validation, a model built on a 13 V-J signature told ophthalmopathy apart from stable hyperthyroidism with less than 90% sensitivity and about 81% specificity, and in testing the same model reached 80%/75%. Sample size was not statistically predetermined, and investigators were not blinded to group allocation.

Source material: blood. This clonotype originated in a woman in her 40s with Graves' hyperthyroidism. The rearrangement combines TRBV6-5 with TRBJ1-1; tentative D gene TRBD1, with 6 bases matching. The CDR3 protein is CASSYSGGTEAFF. Read as DNA, the sequence is TGTGCCAGCAGTTACTCAGGGGGCACTGAAGCTTTCTTT.